This entry describes one TCR beta chain. Its specific antigen is unknown. Base-call qualities are not available, and no considerably larger clone is one nucleotide away. This sample was taken from a study of vaccination and CD4 T cells after COVID-19 (dated 2022 in TCRdb). Concerning the study at large: SARS-CoV-2 positivity had been established in the convalescent patients by nasal swab PCR, and mild disease was recorded in under ten of these patients and severe disease in one. Six males and four females were included in the convalescent cohort, with two Hispanic individuals, seven Caucasians, two Asians and one multiracial person represented. Two doses of either the Pfizer-BioNTech BNT162b2 vaccine (n=8) or the Moderna mRNA-1273 vaccine (n=2) were administered to participants. Post-vaccine blood samples were obtained a median of approximately 74 days after the second vaccine dose, with a range of about 12 to 241 days. In fewer than 12 COVID-19 convalescent patients and a few infection-naive healthy vaccine recipients, researchers compared the spike-specific CD4+ TCR repertoire from before mRNA vaccination with the repertoire from after. Post-COVID blood samples were collected from convalescent patients a median of approximately 93 days after diagnosis, with a range of about 30 to 161 days. General conclusions and limits of the study: The number of convalescent patients in the study was relatively small, and the study did not examine early timepoints following natural infection. Among the post-vaccine SARS-CoV-2-reactive clones in convalescent patients, a median around 86% showed up only after vaccination, which suggests vaccine-specific priming. The median count of SARS-CoV-2-reactive clonotypes went up from 20 to 25 after infection to a few dozen after vaccination, although the change was not significant. Nearly all vaccine-specific clones in convalescent patients (304 of 307) were mono-reactive for SARS-CoV-2 spike rather than cross-reactive with common cold coronaviruses.

Ends trimmed: V by 5 bases, J by 6 bases; bases unmatched to a gene: 12. The CDR3 covers 16 residues, taking in both the cysteine and the phenylalanine. The only DNA kept is the CDR3, 48 bases in frame from the first base. Receptor libraries were prepared by PCR. The instrument was an Illumina iSeq 100. For the original study's pipeline: Non-productive sequences were filtered out, and CDR3s that did not start with C, did not end with F or W, or were shorter than 7 amino acids were discarded. Levenshtein distances (stringdist) and unrooted phylogenetic trees (ape) in R version 3.6.1 were used to assess CDR3 homology. The raw public reads went through TCRdb reprocessing: fastp at Q25, MiXCR clone calling, in-frame beta chains kept. A single entry per CDR3 protein holds the most common genes and DNA from its merged rows. The V and J calls were determined by TCRdb, not by the authors. The sample profile shows around 20,000 distinct CDR3 sequences; just over 60% of them were found once. The ten largest clones represent around 1.1% of the sample.

The convalescent patients' positive SARS-CoV-2 PCR tests were from March to December 2020, which was before the Alpha, Beta and Delta variants emerged in the United States. Ficoll-Paque Plus gradient centrifugation was used to isolate PBMCs from whole blood, and the isolated PBMCs were then either used fresh or cryopreserved at -140C. The receptor chain draws on TRBV12-3 or TRBV12-4 and TRBJ1-5, and 8 bases in between align with TRBD1. The source was CD4+ T cells from blood, collected after SARS-CoV-2 vaccination. The sequence was collected from a human donor who had recovered from COVID-19. The nucleotide sequence reads TGTGCCAGCAGTAACCAGGGGGCGACCCGGGGTCAGCCCCAGCATTTT. Translated, this is CASSNQGATRGQPQHF.